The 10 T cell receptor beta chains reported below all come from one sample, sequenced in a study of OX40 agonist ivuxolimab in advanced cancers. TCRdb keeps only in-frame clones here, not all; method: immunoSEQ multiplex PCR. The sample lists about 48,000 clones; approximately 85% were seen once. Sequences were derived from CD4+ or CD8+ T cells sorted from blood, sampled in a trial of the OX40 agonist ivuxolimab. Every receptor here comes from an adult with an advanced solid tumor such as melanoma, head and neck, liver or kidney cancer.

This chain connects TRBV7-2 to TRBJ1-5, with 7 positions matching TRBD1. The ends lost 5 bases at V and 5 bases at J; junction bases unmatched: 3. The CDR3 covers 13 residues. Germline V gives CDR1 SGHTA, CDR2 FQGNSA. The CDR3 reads CASSITGDQPQHF. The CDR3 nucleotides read TGTGCCAGCAGCATTACAGGGGATCAGCCCCAGCATTTT.

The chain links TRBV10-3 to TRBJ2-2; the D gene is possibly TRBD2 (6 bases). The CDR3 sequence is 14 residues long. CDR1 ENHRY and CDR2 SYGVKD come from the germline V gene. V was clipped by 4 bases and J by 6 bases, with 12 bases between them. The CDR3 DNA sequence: TGTGCCATCAGTGCTAGCGTGGTTGCCGGGGAGCTGTTTTTT. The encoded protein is CAISASVVAGELFF.

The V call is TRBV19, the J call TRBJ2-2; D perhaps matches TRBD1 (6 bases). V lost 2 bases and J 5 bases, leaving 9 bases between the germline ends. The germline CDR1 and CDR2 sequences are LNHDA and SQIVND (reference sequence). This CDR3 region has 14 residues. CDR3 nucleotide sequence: TGTGCCAGTAGTATAACGAGGGGGACCGGGGAGCTGTTTTTT. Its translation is CASSITRGTGELFF.

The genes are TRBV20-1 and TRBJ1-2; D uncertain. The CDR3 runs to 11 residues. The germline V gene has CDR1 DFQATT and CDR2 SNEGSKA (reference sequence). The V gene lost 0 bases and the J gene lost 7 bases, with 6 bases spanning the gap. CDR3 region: CSARDRGGYTF. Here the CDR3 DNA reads TGCAGTGCTAGAGATCGCGGTGGCTACACCTTC.

The chain's CDR3 is CASRAEYEQFF. CDR3 sequence (DNA): TGTGCCAGCAGGGCCGAATATGAGCAGTTCTTC. The V gene is TRBV7-9, the J gene TRBJ2-1; unclear D gene. Trimming stripped 6 bases from V and 8 bases from J, with 8 bases between. The CDR3 extends over 11 amino acids. CDR1 is SEHNR, CDR2 FQNEAQ, per germline (reference sequence). The full variable domain, with the rest looked up from reference TRBV7-9 and TRBJ2-1, is DTGVSQNPRHKITKRGQNVTFRCDPISEHNRLYWYRQTLGQGPEFLTYFQNEAQLEKSRLLSDRFSAERPKGSFSTLEIQRTEQGDSAMYLCASRAEYEQFFGPGTRLTVL.

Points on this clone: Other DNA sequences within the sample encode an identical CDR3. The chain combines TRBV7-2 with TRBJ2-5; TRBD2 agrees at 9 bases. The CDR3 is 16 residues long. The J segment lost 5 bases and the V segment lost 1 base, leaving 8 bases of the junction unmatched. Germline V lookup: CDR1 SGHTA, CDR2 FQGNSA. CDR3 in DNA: TGTGCCAGCAGCTTAGGGGTGGCGGGGGGGTTGGAGACCCAGTACTTC. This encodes CASSLGVAGGLETQYF.

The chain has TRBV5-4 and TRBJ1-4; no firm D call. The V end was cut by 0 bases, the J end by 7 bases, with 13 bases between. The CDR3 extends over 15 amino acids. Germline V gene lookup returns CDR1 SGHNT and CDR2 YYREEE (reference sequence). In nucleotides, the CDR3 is TGTGCCAGCAGCTTGGAATCAACAGACGGTGAAAAACTGTTTTTT. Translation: CASSLESTDGEKLFF.

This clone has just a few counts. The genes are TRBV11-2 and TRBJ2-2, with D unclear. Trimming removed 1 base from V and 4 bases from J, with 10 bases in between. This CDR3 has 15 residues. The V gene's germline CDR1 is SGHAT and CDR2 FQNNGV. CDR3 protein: CASSLARSGTGELFF. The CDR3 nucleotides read TGTGCCAGCAGCTTAGCGAGGTCGGGCACCGGGGAGCTGTTTTTT.

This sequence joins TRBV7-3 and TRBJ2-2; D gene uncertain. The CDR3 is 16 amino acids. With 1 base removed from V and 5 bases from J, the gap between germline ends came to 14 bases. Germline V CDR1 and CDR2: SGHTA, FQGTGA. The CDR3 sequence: CASSLIGGDRTGELFF. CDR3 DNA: TGTGCCAGCAGCTTAATAGGTGGAGATAGAACCGGGGAGCTGTTTTTT. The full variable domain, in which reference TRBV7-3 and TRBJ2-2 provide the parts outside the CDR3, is GAGVSQTPSNKVTEKGKYVELRCDPISGHTALYWYRQSLGQGPEFLIYFQGTGAADDSGLPNDRFFAVRPEGSVSTLKIQRTERGDSAVYLCASSLIGGDRTGELFFGEGSRLTVL.

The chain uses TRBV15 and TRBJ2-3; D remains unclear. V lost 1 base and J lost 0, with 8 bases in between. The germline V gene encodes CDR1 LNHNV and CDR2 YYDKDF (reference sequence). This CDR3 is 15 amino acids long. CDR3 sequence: CATSRGEPSTDTQYF. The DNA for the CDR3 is TGTGCCACCAGCAGAGGCGAGCCTAGCACAGATACGCAGTATTTT.